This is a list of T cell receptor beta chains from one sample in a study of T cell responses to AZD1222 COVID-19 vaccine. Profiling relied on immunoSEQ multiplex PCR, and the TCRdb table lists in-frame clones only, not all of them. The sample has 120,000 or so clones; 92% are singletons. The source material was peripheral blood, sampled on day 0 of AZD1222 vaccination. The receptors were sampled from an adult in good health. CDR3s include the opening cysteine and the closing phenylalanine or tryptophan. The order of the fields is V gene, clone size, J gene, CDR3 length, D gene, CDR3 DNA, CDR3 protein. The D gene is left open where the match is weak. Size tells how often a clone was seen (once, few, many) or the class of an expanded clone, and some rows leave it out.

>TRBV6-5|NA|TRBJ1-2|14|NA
TGTGCCAGCAGTTCCTCGGACGTATACTATGGCTACACCTTC
CASSSSDVYYGYTF
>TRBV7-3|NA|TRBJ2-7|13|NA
TGTGCCAGCAGTTCGAGAGGGACCTGGGAGCAGTACTTC
CASSSRGTWEQYF
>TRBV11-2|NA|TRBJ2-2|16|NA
TGTGCCAGCAGCTTATTGAGTAGCAACAGTCCCGGGGAGCTGTTTTTT
CASSLLSSNSPGELFF
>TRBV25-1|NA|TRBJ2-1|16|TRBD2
TGTGCCAGCAGTGAGGCTAGCGGGAGCAGGCACAATGAGCAGTTCTTC
CASSEASGSRHNEQFF
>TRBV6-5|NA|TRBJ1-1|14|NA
TGTGCCAGCATCCGCGGGGGGATAGACACTGAAGCTTTCTTT
CASIRGGIDTEAFF
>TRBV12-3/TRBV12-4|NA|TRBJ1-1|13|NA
TGTGCCAGCAGTTTCCAGGGAAACACTGAAGCTTTCTTT
CASSFQGNTEAFF
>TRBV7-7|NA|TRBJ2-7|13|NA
TGTGCTAGCAGCCCCGGGACATTTTACGAGCAGTACTTC
CASSPGTFYEQYF
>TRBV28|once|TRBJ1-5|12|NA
TGTGCCAGCAGCCCAATTCATCAGCCCCAGCATTTT
CASSPIHQPQHF
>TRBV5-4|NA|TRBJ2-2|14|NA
TGTGCCAGCAGCCAGGCCCTGGGCACCGGGGAGCTGTTTTTT
CASSQALGTGELFF
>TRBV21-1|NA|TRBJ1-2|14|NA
TGTGCCAGCAGAAACCGGGATTATGAGTATGGCTACACCTTC
CASRNRDYEYGYTF
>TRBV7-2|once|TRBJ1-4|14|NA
TGTGCCAGCAGCTTAGGAGGGGCTGGTGAAAAACTGTTTTTT
CASSLGGAGEKLFF
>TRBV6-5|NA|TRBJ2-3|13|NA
TGTGCCAGCAGTTCGTGGGTCGCAGATACGCAGTATTTT
CASSSWVADTQYF
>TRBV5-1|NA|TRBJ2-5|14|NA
TGCGCCAGCAGCTTGGCCGGGGGCCAAGAGACCCAGTACTTC
CASSLAGGQETQYF
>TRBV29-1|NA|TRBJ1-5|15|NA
TGCAGCGTTGAAACTGGCAGCAACTGCAATCAGCCCCAGCATTTT
CSVETGSNCNQPQHF
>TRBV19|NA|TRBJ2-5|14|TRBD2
TGTGCCAGTAGTATAGGGGGGGGGCAAGAGACCCAGTACTTC
CASSIGGGQETQYF
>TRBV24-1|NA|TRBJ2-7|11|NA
TGTGCCACCAGTGATCTGTACGAGCAGTACTTC
CATSDLYEQYF
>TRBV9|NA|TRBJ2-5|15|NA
TGTGCCAGCAGCGTAACCACAGGACGAGGGGAGACCCAGTACTTC
CASSVTTGRGETQYF
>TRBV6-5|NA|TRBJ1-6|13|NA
TGTGCCACCACCGGGACCGCCGATTCACCCCTCCACTTT
CATTGTADSPLHF
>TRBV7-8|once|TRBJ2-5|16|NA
TGTGCCAGCAGCCCTAATAATGGGGCGGGAACCGAGACCCAGTACTTC
CASSPNNGAGTETQYF
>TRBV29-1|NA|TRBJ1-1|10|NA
TGCAGCGGGTTGAACACTGAAGCTTTCTTT
CSGLNTEAFF
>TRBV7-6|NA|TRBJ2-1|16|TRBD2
TGTGCCAGCAGCTTTAGGGGGACTAGCGGGAACAATGAGCAGTTCTTC
CASSFRGTSGNNEQFF
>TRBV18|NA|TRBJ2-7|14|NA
TGTGCCAGCTCACGGGATCCTCCGGGGTACGAGCAGTACTTC
CASSRDPPGYEQYF
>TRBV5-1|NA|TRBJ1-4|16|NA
TGCGCCAGCAGCCCTCCGGGCCCCGGAGGTGGTGAAAAACTGTTTTTT
CASSPPGPGGGEKLFF
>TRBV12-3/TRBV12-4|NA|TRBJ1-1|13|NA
TGTGCCAGCAGTTTACAGGGGCAATCTGAAGCTTTCTTT
CASSLQGQSEAFF
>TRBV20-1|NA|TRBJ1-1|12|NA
TGCAGTGCTAGTCGGGGATTAGCTGAAGCTTTCTTT
CSASRGLAEAFF
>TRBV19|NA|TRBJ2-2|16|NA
TGTGCCAGTATCAAAGCCGGACGGCTGCAAACCGGGGAGCTGTTTTTT
CASIKAGRLQTGELFF
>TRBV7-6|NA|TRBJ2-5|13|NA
TGTGCCAGCAGCTTAGCGCTGATCACCGTTGGGCACTTC
CASSLALITVGHF
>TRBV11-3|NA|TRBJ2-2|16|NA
TGTGCCAGCAGCTTACAGGGTAGCGGGAACACCGGGGAGCTGTTTTTT
CASSLQGSGNTGELFF
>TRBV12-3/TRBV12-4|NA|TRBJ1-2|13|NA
TGTGCCAGCAGCCCGGGGGGGGGAAATGGCTACACCTTC
CASSPGGGNGYTF
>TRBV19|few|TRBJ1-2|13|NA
TGTGCCAGTAGTATAGGGCAGTTGGCTGGCTACACCTTC
CASSIGQLAGYTF
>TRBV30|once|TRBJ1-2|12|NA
TGTGCCTGGAGTGTCGCGAACTATGGCTACACCTTC
CAWSVANYGYTF
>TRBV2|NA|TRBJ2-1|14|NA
TGTGCCAGCACCCCAGGCCGCTCCTACAATGAGCAGTTCTTC
CASTPGRSYNEQFF
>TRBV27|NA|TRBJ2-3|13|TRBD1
TGTGCCAGCCGACAGGGATGGATAGATACGCAGTATTTT
CASRQGWIDTQYF